In this sample, the clone carrying this TCR beta chain turned up many times. V lost 9 bases, J lost 6 bases, and 13 bases stayed unmatched. Germline CDR1 and CDR2: MDHEN and SYDVKM. The CDR3 is made up of 14 amino acids. TCRdb fed the RT-PCR reads into MiXCR, producing one record per CDR3 protein. The sample includes about 700,000 distinct CDR3 sequences, 11% to 15% of them seen just once. The source of this sequence is a female donor in good health, serving as a healthy control. The sequenced sample consisted of memory CD4+ T cells from blood. The rearrangement uses TRBV28 and TRBJ2-7, with 8 bases aligning to TRBD1. The CDR3 DNA reads as TGTGCCAGTACTGGCAGGGGGCGCAAAATCGAGCAGTACTTC. It translates to CASTGRGRKIEQYF.